This TCR beta chain was found in a study of post-analysis software for immune sequencing data. The study's findings and limits: Significantly lower normalized Chao1 diversity was seen in multiple sclerosis patients than in controls. With F measure, samples from one preparation batch clustered together strongly. The five TRBV segments detected at higher frequency in patients than in controls included TRBV5-6, TRBV5-1 and TRBV20-1.

This clonotype was recorded a few times. Its antigen is unknown. Every TCR beta cDNA library bore unique molecular identifiers. The yield from about 1 to 10 million T cells was around 500,000 cDNA molecules in total. Each CDR3 protein gets one entry after TCRdb re-called the PCR reads with MiXCR. The sample shows 740,000 or so distinct CDR3 sequences, approximately 57% of them seen only once. Unmatched junction bases numbered 9, after V lost 0 bases and J lost 13 bases. There are 14 residues in the CDR3. Germline assignment: CDR1 LGHDT and CDR2 YNNKEL (reference sequence). The sequence was obtained from a girl between 5 and 17 years old with multiple sclerosis. The sequencing sample was made of blood. V usage is TRBV3-1 and J usage is TRBJ2-4; 7 bases are a match to TRBD2. The chain's CDR3 is CASSQDDWTREQYF. The CDR3 nucleotides read TGTGCCAGCAGCCAAGACGACTGGACGCGGGAGCAGTACTTC. The whole variable domain, remainder taken from reference TRBV3-1 and TRBJ2-4, is DTAVSQTPKYLVTQMGNDKSIKCEQNLGHDTMYWYKQDSKKFLKIMFSYNNKELIINETVPNRFSPKSPDKAHLNLHINSLELGDSAVYFCASSQDDWTREQYFGAGTRLSVL.